One sample yielded the 24 T cell receptor beta chains listed below, sequenced in a study of T cells in Graves' hyperthyroidism and ophthalmopathy. RNA transcripts yielded amplified TCR beta CDR3 regions. TCR CDR3 underwent first-round RT-PCR with the HTBI primer set. TCRdb ran MiXCR on the multiplex PCR reads and lists one entry per CDR3 protein. The repertoire has approximately 500,000 distinct CDR3 sequences, just over 45% of them found once; the top ten carry more than 7%. The sample taken for sequencing was peripheral blood or thyroid tissue (not recorded which). The receptors here all came from a woman between 18 and 29 years old with Graves' hyperthyroidism.

V is TRBV12-3 or TRBV12-4 and J is TRBJ1-4; TRBD1 aligns across 8 bases. The V segment lost 10 bases and the J segment 2 bases; nucleotides outside the gene matches: 6. This CDR3 comprises 14 residues. Written as DNA, the CDR3 is TGTGCCACCGGACAGGGAGGGACTAATGAAAAACTGTTTTTT. This codes for CATGQGGTNEKLFF.

As regards this clonotype: The junction departs from the called germline gene at one end, perhaps through a read error. CDR3 region: CASRPSRSGRATGELSF. The CDR3 coding sequence is TGCGCCAGCAGACCGAGTAGGAGCGGGAGGGCCACCGGGGAGCTGTCTTTT. V and J are TRBV10-1 and TRBJ2-2; 10 bases align to TRBD2. Looked up from germline, CDR1 is WNHNN and CDR2 is SYGVQD (reference sequence). The CDR3 has 17 residues.

This clonotype was detected many times. This chain links TRBV20-1 with TRBJ2-7, with a possible D match to TRBD1 (5 bases). V lost 6 bases, J lost 8 bases, and 14 bases lay in between. This CDR3 has 11 residues. Germline lookup yields CDR1 DFQATT and CDR2 SNEGSKA (reference sequence). Written as DNA, the CDR3 is TGCAGTGCGAGTCAGGGATACCAGCAGTACTTC. Translating gives CSASQGYQQYF.

This clonotype showed up many times. The chain has TRBV6-5 and TRBJ1-1; D not certain. The CDR3 has 13 residues. Deletions cut 6 bases from V and 1 base from J, with 9 bases between. The V gene's germline CDR1 is MNHEY and CDR2 SVGAGI. CDR3: CASSYLTNTEAFF. The DNA for the CDR3 is TGTGCCAGCAGCTACCTAACGAACACTGAAGCTTTCTTT.

This clonotype was counted at least ten times. The chain recombines TRBV2 with TRBJ1-1; TRBD1 matches 9 bases. Trimming at V came to 5 bases and at J to 4 bases, leaving 8 bases not matched to a gene. This CDR3 has 15 amino acids. CDR1 is SNHLY, CDR2 FYNNEI, per germline. The DNA for the CDR3 is TGTGCCAGCAGTCGGGACAGGGACGAAGGCACTGAAGCTTTCTTT. This translates into CASSRDRDEGTEAFF.

Concerning this clonotype: Mismatch with germline at one junction end may stem from a read error. The rearrangement links TRBV3-1 to TRBJ1-1; D is possibly TRBD1 (6 bases). The V gene's germline CDR1 is LGHDT and CDR2 YNNKEL (reference sequence). The CDR3 runs 14 residues. The CDR3 nucleotides read TGTGCCAGCAGCCTTACAGGGCCGGGAACTGAAGCTCTCTTT. Its protein is CASSLTGPGTEALF.

This clonotype appeared many times. The chain carries TRBV12-3 or TRBV12-4 and TRBJ2-2, with D unresolved. This CDR3 has 18 residues. The V end lost 1 base, the J end lost 1 base, and 16 bases lay between the germline ends. CDR3 region: CASSLGWLGVQNTGELFF. CDR3 sequence (DNA): TGTGCCAGCAGTTTAGGGTGGCTTGGTGTACAGAACACCGGGGAGCTGTTTTTT.

This clonotype appeared many times. The genes are TRBV29-1 and TRBJ2-7; D may match TRBD1 or TRBD2 (6 bases each). The CDR3 is 13 amino acids. Germline CDR1 reads SQVTM; CDR2 reads ANQGSEA. The ends were cut back, 5 bases at V and 2 bases at J, with 13 bases in the middle. DNA of the CDR3: TGCAGCGTTAGGAGGGACATTACCTACGAGCAGTACTTC. It codes for CSVRRDITYEQYF.

This clonotype is a singleton in its sample. J is TRBJ2-2 and V is TRBV20-1, with TRBD1 identical over 8 bases. The CDR3 covers 13 residues. From germline, CDR1 is DFQATT and CDR2 SNEGSKA (reference sequence). CDR3 in amino acids: CSLGQGITGELFF. As DNA, the CDR3 is TGCAGCCTCGGACAGGGAATCACCGGGGAGCTGTTTTTT.

The V call is TRBV10-3, the J call TRBJ2-4; D gene ambiguous. CDR3 size: 16 residues. V was shortened by 0 bases and J by 2 bases, with 11 bases between the two germline ends. Germline CDR1 ENHRY, CDR2 SYGVKD. In nucleotides, the CDR3 is TGTGCCATCAGTGAGTCGATTCTTCTACCCAAAAACATTCAGTACTTC. It is translated as CAISESILLPKNIQYF.

This clonotype has a count of ten or more. The V and J genes are TRBV2 and TRBJ2-7, with a possible D match to TRBD1 (5 bases). Trimming stripped 6 bases from V and 4 bases from J, with 19 bases between. Germline loops: CDR1 SNHLY, CDR2 FYNNEI. The CDR3 sequence is 15 residues long. The CDR3 loop is CASRRQTDLRYEQYF. In DNA form, the CDR3 reads TGTGCCAGCAGACGACAGACAGACCTGAGATACGAGCAGTACTTC.

V and J are TRBV18 and TRBJ2-5; D may be TRBD2 (5 bases). The V and J ends lost 4 bases and 5 bases respectively, with 14 bases between them. This CDR3 has 14 amino acids. In germline, CDR1 is KGHSH, CDR2 LQKENI. CDR3 bases: TGTGCCAGCTCACACACGACAACGGGGGAGACCCAGTACTTC. It is translated as CASSHTTTGETQYF.

Many counts were recorded for this clonotype. The chain carries TRBV7-8 and TRBJ2-5, with D perhaps TRBD1 (7 bases). V lost 3 bases and J 4 bases, leaving 15 bases between the germline ends. Per the germline V gene, CDR1 is SGHVS and CDR2 is FQNEAQ. The CDR3 sequence is 15 residues long. The DNA for the CDR3 is TGTGCCAGCAGCTTTACGACAGGGCGGGGAGAGACCCAGTACTTC. It yields the protein CASSFTTGRGETQYF.

Note on this clonotype: At one end, the junction sequence differs from germline, possibly due to a read error. V gene TRBV20-1 combines with J gene TRBJ2-5; 8 nucleotides line up with TRBD2. CDR3 size: 15 residues. Germline CDR1 reads DFQATT; CDR2 reads SNEGSKA (reference sequence). CDR3 loop: CSARVWSGRGETRYF. The DNA for the CDR3 is TGCAGTGCTAGAGTTTGGAGCGGGAGAGGAGAGACCCGGTACTTC.

V and J are TRBV7-2 and TRBJ2-5; D is unresolved. V dropped 4 bases and J dropped 4 bases, with 10 bases sitting between them. The CDR3 totals 13 residues. Germline assignment: CDR1 SGHTA and CDR2 FQGNSA. The CDR3 protein is CASSSTVGETQYF. The CDR3 nucleotides read TGTGCCAGCAGCTCTACCGTGGGAGAGACCCAGTACTTC.

This chain connects TRBV7-9 to TRBJ2-1; no firm D call. The CDR3 covers 14 residues. V gave up 5 bases and J gave up 7 bases, with 15 bases separating them. Germline values: CDR1 SEHNR, CDR2 FQNEAQ (reference sequence). CDR3 coding DNA: TGTGCCAGCAGCCTGAACGTGGCCGGGAATGAGCAGTTCTTC. The encoded protein is CASSLNVAGNEQFF. The variable domain in full, completed from reference TRBV7-9 and TRBJ2-1, reads DTGVSQNPRHKITKRGQNVTFRCDPISEHNRLYWYRQTLGQGPEFLTYFQNEAQLEKSRLLSDRFSAERPKGSFSTLEIQRTEQGDSAMYLCASSLNVAGNEQFFGPGTRLTVL.

The gene calls are TRBV5-1 and TRBJ2-5; 10 bases are a match to TRBD1. Germline CDR1 reads SGHRS; CDR2 reads YFSETQ. The CDR3 totals 18 residues. With 0 bases clipped from V and 2 bases from J, the junction kept 10 bases outside the gene matches. The CDR3 sequence: CASSLAGTGVLPQETQYF. CDR3 DNA sequence: TGCGCCAGCAGCTTGGCAGGGACAGGGGTCCTCCCACAAGAGACCCAGTACTTC.

This rearrangement joins TRBV24-1 to TRBJ2-5; D remains ambiguous. V lost 1 base to trimming and J lost 9 bases, with 8 bases between them. The CDR3 runs 12 residues. Germline V lookup: CDR1 KGHDR, CDR2 SFDVKD. This CDR3 is CATSDLSGPQYF. Here the CDR3 DNA reads TGTGCCACCAGTGATTTATCGGGTCCCCAGTACTTC.

This chain connects TRBV29-1 to TRBJ2-7, with 10 bases fitting TRBD2. The germline V gene encodes CDR1 SQVTM and CDR2 ANQGSEA. With 4 bases clipped from V and 3 bases from J, the junction kept 6 bases outside the gene matches. CDR3 length: 14 residues. CDR3 sequence (DNA): TGCAGCGTTGGGACTAGCGGAGCTTACTACGAGCAGTACTTC. It translates to CSVGTSGAYYEQYF.

The chain couples TRBV10-3 to TRBJ1-6; 7 bases match TRBD1. The CDR3 sequence is 15 residues long. V gave up 6 bases and J gave up 5 bases; unmatched junction bases: 7. Germline values: CDR1 ENHRY, CDR2 SYGVKD. CDR3 region: CAISDGTANNSPLHF. The CDR3 nucleotides are TGTGCCATCAGCGACGGGACAGCAAATAATTCACCCCTCCACTTT.

This clonotype has only one observation. V is TRBV15 and J is TRBJ2-5, with D maybe TRBD1 (6 bases). The CDR3 length is 18 residues. The germline V and J ends were trimmed by 0 bases and 1 base, with 18 bases remaining between them. The germline CDR1 and CDR2 sequences are LNHNV and YYDKDF (reference sequence). The CDR3 protein is CATSRDRVQGAFQETQYF. As DNA, the CDR3 is TGTGCCACCAGCAGAGATCGGGTACAGGGCGCCTTCCAAGAGACCCAGTACTTC.

This chain uses TRBV6-2 or TRBV6-3 with TRBJ2-2, with D unresolved. The germline V gene has CDR1 MNHEY and CDR2 SVGEGT. The CDR3 has 13 residues. The germline V and J ends were trimmed by 2 bases and 4 bases, with 5 bases remaining between them. The CDR3 loop reads CASSYGPTGELFF. The CDR3, as DNA: TGTGCCAGCAGTTACGGGCCCACCGGGGAGCTGTTTTTT.

This clonotype occurred many times. The chain has TRBV19 and TRBJ1-2, with 9 bases that match TRBD1. Unmatched junction bases numbered 7, after V lost 6 bases and J lost 5 bases. The CDR3 runs to 14 residues. Germline CDR1 and CDR2: LNHDA and SQIVND (reference sequence). DNA of the CDR3: TGTGCCAGTAGATCGGTCGGGACAGGGTATGGCTACACCTTC. Translation gives CASRSVGTGYGYTF.

The rearrangement joins TRBV15 to TRBJ2-2, with D perhaps matching TRBD2 (6 bases). Trimming shortened V by 3 bases and J by 3 bases, and 14 bases separated the two germline ends. CDR3 length: 16 amino acids. The germline CDR1 and CDR2 sequences are LNHNV and YYDKDF (reference sequence). In nucleotides, the CDR3 is TGTGCCACCAGCAGCCACTGGCGGGGACACACCGGGGAGCTGTTTTTT. Its translation: CATSSHWRGHTGELFF.